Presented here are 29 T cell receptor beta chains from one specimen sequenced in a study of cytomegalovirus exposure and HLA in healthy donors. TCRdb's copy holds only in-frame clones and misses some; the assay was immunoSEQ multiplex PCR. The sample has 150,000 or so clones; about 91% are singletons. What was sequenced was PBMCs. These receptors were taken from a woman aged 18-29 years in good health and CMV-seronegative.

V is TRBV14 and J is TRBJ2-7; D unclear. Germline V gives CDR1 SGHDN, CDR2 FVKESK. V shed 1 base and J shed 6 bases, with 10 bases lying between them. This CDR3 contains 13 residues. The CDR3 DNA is TGTGCCAGCAGCCAAGGTGTGAGAGGCGAGCAGTACTTC. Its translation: CASSQGVRGEQYF.

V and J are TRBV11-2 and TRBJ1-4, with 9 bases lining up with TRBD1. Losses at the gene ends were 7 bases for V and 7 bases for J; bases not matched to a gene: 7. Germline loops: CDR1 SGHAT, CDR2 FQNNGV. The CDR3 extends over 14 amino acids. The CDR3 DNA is TGTGCCAGCAACCCAGGGACAGGGACTGAAAAACTGTTTTTT. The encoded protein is CASNPGTGTEKLFF. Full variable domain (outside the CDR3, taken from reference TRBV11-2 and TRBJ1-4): EAGVAQSPRYKIIEKRQSVAFWCNPISGHATLYWYQQILGQGPKLLIQFQNNGVVDDSQLPKDRFSAERLKGVDSTLKIQPAKLEDSAVYLCASNPGTGTEKLFFGSGTQLSVL.

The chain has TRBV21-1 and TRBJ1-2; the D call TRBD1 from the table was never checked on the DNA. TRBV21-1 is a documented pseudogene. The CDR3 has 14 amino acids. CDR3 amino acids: CASRLTSGAYGYTF. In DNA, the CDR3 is TGTGCCAGCAGATTAACGTCAGGGGCCTATGGCTACACCTTC.

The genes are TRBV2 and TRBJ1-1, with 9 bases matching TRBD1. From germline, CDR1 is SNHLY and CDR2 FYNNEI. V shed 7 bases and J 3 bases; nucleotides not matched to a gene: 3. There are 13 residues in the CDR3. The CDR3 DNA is TGTGCCAGCAACGGGGACAGGGACACTGAAGCTTTCTTT. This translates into CASNGDRDTEAFF.

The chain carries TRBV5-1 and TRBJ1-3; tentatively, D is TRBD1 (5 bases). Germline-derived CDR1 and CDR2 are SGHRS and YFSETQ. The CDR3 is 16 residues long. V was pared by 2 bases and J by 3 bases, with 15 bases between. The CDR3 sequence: CASSLNFDSGGNTIYF. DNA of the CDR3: TGCGCCAGCAGCTTAAATTTCGACAGTGGTGGAAACACCATATATTTT. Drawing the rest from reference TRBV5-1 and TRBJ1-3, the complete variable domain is KAGVTQTPRYLIKTRGQQVTLSCSPISGHRSVSWYQQTPGQGLQFLFEYFSETQRNKGNFPGRFSGRQFSNSRSEMNVSTLELGDSALYLCASSLNFDSGGNTIYFGEGSWLTVV.

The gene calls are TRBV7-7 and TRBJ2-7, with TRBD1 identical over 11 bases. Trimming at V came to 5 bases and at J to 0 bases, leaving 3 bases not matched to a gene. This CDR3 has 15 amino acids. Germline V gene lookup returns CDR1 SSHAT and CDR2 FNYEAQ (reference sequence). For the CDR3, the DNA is TGTGCCAGCAGCCAGGGACAGGGGGTCTCCTACGAGCAGTACTTC. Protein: CASSQGQGVSYEQYF.

The CDR3, as DNA: TGCGCCAGCAGCCCATTCGGGAGGGGCGGTTGGGACGAGCAGTACTTC. It codes for CASSPFGRGGWDEQYF. The rearrangement links TRBV4-1 to TRBJ2-7; TRBD2 matches 8 bases. Trimming took 4 bases from V and 5 from J; bases not matched to a gene: 13. This CDR3 region has 16 residues. Germline V CDR1 and CDR2: MGHRA, YSYEKL.

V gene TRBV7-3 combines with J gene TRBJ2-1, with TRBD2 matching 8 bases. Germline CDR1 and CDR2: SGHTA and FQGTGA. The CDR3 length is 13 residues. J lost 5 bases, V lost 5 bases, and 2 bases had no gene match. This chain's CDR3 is CASSLGLDNEQFF. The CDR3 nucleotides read TGTGCCAGCAGCCTGGGACTAGACAATGAGCAGTTCTTC.

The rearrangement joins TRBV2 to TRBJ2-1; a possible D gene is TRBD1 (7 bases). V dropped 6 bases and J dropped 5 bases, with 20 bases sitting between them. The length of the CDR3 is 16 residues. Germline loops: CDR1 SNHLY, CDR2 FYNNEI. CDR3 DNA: TGTGCCAGCAGGAGCAGGGGGGCTCCACAGGACAATGAGCAGTTCTTC. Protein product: CASRSRGAPQDNEQFF.

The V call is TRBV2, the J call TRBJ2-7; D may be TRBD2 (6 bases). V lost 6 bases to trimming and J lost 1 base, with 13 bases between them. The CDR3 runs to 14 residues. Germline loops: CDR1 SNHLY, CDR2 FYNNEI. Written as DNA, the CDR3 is TGTGCCAGCAGGAAAGGGGCGGGATCCTACGAGCAGTACTTC. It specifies CASRKGAGSYEQYF.

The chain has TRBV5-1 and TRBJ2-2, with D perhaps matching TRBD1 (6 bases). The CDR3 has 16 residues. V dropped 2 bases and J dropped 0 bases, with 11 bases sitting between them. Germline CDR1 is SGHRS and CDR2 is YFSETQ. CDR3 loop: CASSLETGPNTGELFF. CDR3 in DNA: TGCGCCAGCAGCTTAGAAACAGGGCCGAACACCGGGGAGCTGTTTTTT.

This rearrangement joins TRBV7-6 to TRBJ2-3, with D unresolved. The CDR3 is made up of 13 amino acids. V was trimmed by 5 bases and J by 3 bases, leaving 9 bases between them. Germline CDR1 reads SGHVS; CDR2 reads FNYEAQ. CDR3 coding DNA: TGTGCCAGCAGCCAGACGGAGACAGATACGCAGTATTTT. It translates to CASSQTETDTQYF.

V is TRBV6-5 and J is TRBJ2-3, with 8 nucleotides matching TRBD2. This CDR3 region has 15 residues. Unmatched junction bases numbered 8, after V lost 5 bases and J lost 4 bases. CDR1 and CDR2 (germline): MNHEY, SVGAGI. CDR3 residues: CASSPLAGGSDTQYF. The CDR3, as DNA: TGTGCCAGCAGTCCGCTAGCGGGCGGGTCAGATACGCAGTATTTT.

The CDR3 sequence is CASSPGNVADTEAFF. The CDR3, as DNA: TGTGCCAGCAGCCCCGGTAACGTGGCGGACACTGAAGCTTTCTTT. The chain carries TRBV5-4 and TRBJ1-1; D is undetermined. Germline CDR1 and CDR2: SGHNT and YYREEE (reference sequence). V lost 4 bases to trimming and J lost 3 bases, with 16 bases between them. The CDR3 loop spans 15 amino acids. Full variable domain (outside the CDR3, taken from reference TRBV5-4 and TRBJ1-1): ETGVTQSPTHLIKTRGQQVTLRCSSQSGHNTVSWYQQALGQGPQFIFQYYREEENGRGNFPPRFSGLQFPNYSSELNVNALELDDSALYLCASSPGNVADTEAFFGQGTRLTVV.

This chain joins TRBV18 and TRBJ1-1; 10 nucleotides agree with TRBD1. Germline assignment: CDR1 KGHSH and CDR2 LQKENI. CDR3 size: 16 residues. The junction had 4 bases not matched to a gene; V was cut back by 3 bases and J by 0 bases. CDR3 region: CASSPPGQGMNTEAFF. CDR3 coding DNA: TGTGCCAGCTCACCCCCGGGACAGGGGATGAACACTGAAGCTTTCTTT.

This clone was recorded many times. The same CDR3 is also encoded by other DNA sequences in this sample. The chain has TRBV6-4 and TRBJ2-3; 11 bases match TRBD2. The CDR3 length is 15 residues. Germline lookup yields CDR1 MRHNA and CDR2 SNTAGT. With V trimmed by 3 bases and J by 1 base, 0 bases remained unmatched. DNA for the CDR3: TGTGCCAGCAGTGAGACTAGCGGGGGCACAGATACGCAGTATTTT. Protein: CASSETSGGTDTQYF.

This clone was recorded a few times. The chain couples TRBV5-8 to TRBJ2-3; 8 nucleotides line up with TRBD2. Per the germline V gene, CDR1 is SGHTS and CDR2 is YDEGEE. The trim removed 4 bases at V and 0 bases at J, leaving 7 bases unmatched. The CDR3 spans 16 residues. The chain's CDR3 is CASSTLSGGSTDTQYF. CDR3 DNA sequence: TGTGCCAGCAGCACCTTAAGCGGGGGTAGCACAGATACGCAGTATTTT. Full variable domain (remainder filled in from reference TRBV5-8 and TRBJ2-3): EAGVTQSPTHLIKTRGQQATLRCSPISGHTSVYWYQQALGLGLQFLLWYDEGEERNRGNFPPRFSGRQFPNYSSELNVNALELEDSALYLCASSTLSGGSTDTQYFGPGTRLTVL.

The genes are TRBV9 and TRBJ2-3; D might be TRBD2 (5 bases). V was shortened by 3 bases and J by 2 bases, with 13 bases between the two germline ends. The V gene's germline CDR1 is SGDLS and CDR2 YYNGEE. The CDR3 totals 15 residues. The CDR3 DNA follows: TGTGCCAGCAGCGCCAGGACGGGGTCCACAGATACGCAGTATTTT. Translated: CASSARTGSTDTQYF.

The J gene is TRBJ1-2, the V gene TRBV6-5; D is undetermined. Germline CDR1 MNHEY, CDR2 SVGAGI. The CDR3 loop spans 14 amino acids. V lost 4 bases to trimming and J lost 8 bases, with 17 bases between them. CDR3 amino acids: CASSFRHRILGYTF. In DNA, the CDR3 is TGTGCCAGCAGTTTCCGACATCGGATCCTGGGCTACACCTTC.

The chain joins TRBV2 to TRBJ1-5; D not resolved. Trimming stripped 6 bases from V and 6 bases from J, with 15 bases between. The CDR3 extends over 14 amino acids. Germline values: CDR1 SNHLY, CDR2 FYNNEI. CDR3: CASSENRRAQPQHF. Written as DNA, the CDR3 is TGTGCCAGCAGCGAAAATAGGAGGGCTCAGCCCCAGCATTTT.

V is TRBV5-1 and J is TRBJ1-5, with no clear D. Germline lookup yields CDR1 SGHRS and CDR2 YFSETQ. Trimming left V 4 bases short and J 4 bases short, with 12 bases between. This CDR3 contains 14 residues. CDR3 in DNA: TGCGCCAGCAGCCCCGGAGCGGTAAATCAGCCCCAGCATTTT. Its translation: CASSPGAVNQPQHF. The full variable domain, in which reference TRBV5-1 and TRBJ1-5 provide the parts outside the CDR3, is KAGVTQTPRYLIKTRGQQVTLSCSPISGHRSVSWYQQTPGQGLQFLFEYFSETQRNKGNFPGRFSGRQFSNSRSEMNVSTLELGDSALYLCASSPGAVNQPQHFGDGTRLSIL.

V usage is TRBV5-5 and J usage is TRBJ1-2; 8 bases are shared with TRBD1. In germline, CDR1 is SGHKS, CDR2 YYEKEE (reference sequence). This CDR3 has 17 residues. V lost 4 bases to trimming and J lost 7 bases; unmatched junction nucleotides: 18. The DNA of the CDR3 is TGTGCCAGCAGCAACACTCCGGGACAGGTGGGCGCTAGTGGCTACACCTTC. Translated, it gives CASSNTPGQVGASGYTF.

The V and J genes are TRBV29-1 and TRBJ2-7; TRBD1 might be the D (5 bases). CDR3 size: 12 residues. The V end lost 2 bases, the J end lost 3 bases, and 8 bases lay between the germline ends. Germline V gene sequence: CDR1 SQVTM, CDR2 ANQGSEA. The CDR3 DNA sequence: TGCAGCGTTGAACAGGGAAGCTACGAGCAGTACTTC. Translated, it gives CSVEQGSYEQYF.

In nucleotides, the CDR3 is TGTGCCAGCAGCCCTTCTGGGGCCAACGTCCTGACTTTC. It codes for CASSPSGANVLTF. The V call is TRBV7-6, the J call TRBJ2-6; D remains ambiguous. The V gene lost 5 bases and the J gene lost 1 base, with 3 bases spanning the gap. CDR3 length: 13 residues. Germline values: CDR1 SGHVS, CDR2 FNYEAQ.

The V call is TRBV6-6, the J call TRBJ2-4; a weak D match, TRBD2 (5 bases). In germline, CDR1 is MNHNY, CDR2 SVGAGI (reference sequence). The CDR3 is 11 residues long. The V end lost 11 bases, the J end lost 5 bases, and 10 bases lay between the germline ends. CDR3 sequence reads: CAATTENIQYF. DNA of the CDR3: TGTGCCGCGACTACAGAAAACATTCAGTACTTC.

The CDR3 bases are TGTGCCAGCAGTGAGCAGGGGACCTACTACGAGCAGTACTTC. Translated: CASSEQGTYYEQYF. The rearrangement links TRBV2 to TRBJ2-7, with a possible D match to TRBD1 (6 bases). Trimming took 3 bases from V and 3 from J, leaving 12 bases between them. CDR3 length: 14 residues. Germline CDR1 SNHLY, CDR2 FYNNEI.

Written as DNA, the CDR3 is TGTGCCAGCAGCTTGTCAGGGGGTCGGTACACTGAAGCTTTCTTT. Encoded protein: CASSLSGGRYTEAFF. This chain connects TRBV7-9 to TRBJ1-1; 7 bases match TRBD1. Germline CDR1 SEHNR, CDR2 FQNEAQ (reference sequence). This CDR3 is built from 15 residues. V dropped 3 bases and J dropped 3; count of bases not matched to a gene: 7.

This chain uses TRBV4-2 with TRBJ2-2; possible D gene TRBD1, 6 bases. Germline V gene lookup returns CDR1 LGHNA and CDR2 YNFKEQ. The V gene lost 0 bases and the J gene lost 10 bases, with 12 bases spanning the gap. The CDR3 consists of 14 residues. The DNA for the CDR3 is TGTGCCAGCAGCCAAGAGAGACAGGACTTGGAGCTGTTTTTT. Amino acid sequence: CASSQERQDLELFF.

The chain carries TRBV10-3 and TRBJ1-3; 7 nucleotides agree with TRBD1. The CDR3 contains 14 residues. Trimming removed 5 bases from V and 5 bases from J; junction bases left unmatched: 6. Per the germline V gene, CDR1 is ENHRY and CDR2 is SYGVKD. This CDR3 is CAISSGQLRNTIYF. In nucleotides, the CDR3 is TGTGCCATCAGTTCGGGACAGCTTAGAAACACCATATATTTT.